These 27 T cell receptor beta chains share one sample of origin, sequenced in a study of blood T cell repertoires in COVID-19. The data were produced by immunoSEQ multiplex PCR, yet TCRdb's version contains in-frame clones alone and is incomplete. The sample shows about 190,000 clones, roughly nine tenths of them seen only once. Sequenced input: peripheral blood. The origin of the receptors is a woman aged 25 to 39 with active or convalescent COVID-19.

This chain connects TRBV27 to TRBJ1-2; D gene uncertain. The CDR3 sequence is 14 residues long. V was shortened by 6 bases and J by 2 bases, with 13 bases between the two germline ends. Germline loops: CDR1 MNHEY, CDR2 SMNVEV (reference sequence). In DNA, the CDR3 is TGTGCCAGCAGAAGGCAGGCGACAAACTATGGCTACACCTTC. Its translation is CASRRQATNYGYTF.

The rearrangement links TRBV27 to TRBJ1-2; D remains unclear. From germline, CDR1 is MNHEY and CDR2 SMNVEV (reference sequence). The V end was cut by 5 bases, the J end by 2 bases, with 15 bases between. The CDR3 is made up of 15 amino acids. The chain's CDR3 is CASSLTLVGNYGYTF. The CDR3 DNA follows: TGTGCCAGCAGTCTGACATTGGTCGGCAACTATGGCTACACCTTC.

The gene calls are TRBV28 and TRBJ1-4; 7 bases map to TRBD1. The CDR3 is 17 amino acids. Germline values: CDR1 MDHEN, CDR2 SYDVKM. The ends lost 6 bases at V and 0 bases at J; junction bases unmatched: 10. The CDR3 region is CASSIEAGGSTNEKLFF. CDR3 coding DNA: TGTGCCAGCAGCATCGAGGCAGGGGGATCAACTAATGAAAAACTGTTTTTT.

The rearrangement joins TRBV5-4 to TRBJ2-7; 12 nucleotides line up with TRBD2. Trimming took 3 bases from V and 7 from J; bases not matched to a gene: 5. CDR3 size: 14 residues. Germline-derived CDR1 and CDR2 are SGHNT and YYREEE (reference sequence). CDR3 in DNA: TGTGCCAGCAGCTCTAGCGGGGGGGCAGATGAGCAGTACTTC. This gives the protein CASSSSGGADEQYF.

Here the CDR3 reads CASSLGRLNTEAFF. The CDR3 bases are TGTGCCAGCAGCTTAGGCCGGTTGAACACTGAAGCTTTCTTT. J is TRBJ1-1 and V is TRBV7-9; D is unclear. The CDR3 runs to 14 residues. The germline gives CDR1 SEHNR, CDR2 FQNEAQ (reference sequence). V shed 1 base and J shed 0 bases, with 6 bases lying between them.

V usage is TRBV28 and J usage is TRBJ1-5; 8 bases agree with TRBD1. The germline V gene has CDR1 MDHEN and CDR2 SYDVKM. This CDR3 contains 16 residues. Unmatched junction bases numbered 11, after V lost 4 bases and J lost 6 bases. Here the CDR3 DNA reads TGTGCCAGCAGTTCCGGGGGCAGGGGGCTGACTCAGCCCCAGCATTTT. It yields the protein CASSSGGRGLTQPQHF.

V gene TRBV10-1 combines with J gene TRBJ1-1, with a tentative D call TRBD1 (6 bases). The germline V gene has CDR1 WNHNN and CDR2 SYGVQD (reference sequence). This CDR3 spans 17 amino acids. V shed 3 bases and J shed 7 bases, with 24 bases lying between them. CDR3 bases: TGCGCCAGCAGTGACCAACACCGGGGGGCGCCTCTAAATGAAGCTTTCTTT. Its protein is CASSDQHRGAPLNEAFF.

The chain joins TRBV25-1 to TRBJ2-7, with D possibly being TRBD1 (6 bases). Germline CDR1 reads MGHDK; CDR2 reads SYGVNS. This CDR3 has 13 amino acids. Trimming left V 6 bases short and J 5 bases short, with 14 bases between. For the CDR3, the DNA is TGTGCCAGCAGGGCAGGGGCCAGGGACGAGCAGTACTTC. Its protein product is CASRAGARDEQYF.

The chain combines TRBV6-6 with TRBJ1-1, with D uncertain. There are 11 residues in the CDR3. The germline CDR1 and CDR2 sequences are MNHNY and SVGAGI (reference sequence). V lost 8 bases to trimming and J lost 5 bases, with 9 bases between them. The CDR3 nucleotides read TGTGCCAGCCAACAGCAAACTGAAGCTTTCTTT. Translation: CASQQQTEAFF.

The chain recombines TRBV28 with TRBJ2-2, with D hard to call. V was cut by 6 bases and J by 8 bases, with 7 bases left in between. Germline V lookup: CDR1 MDHEN, CDR2 SYDVKM. The CDR3 runs 11 residues. The CDR3 DNA follows: TGTGCCAGCAGCGTGCGTGGGGAGCTGTTTTTT. It specifies CASSVRGELFF.

The gene calls are TRBV19 and TRBJ1-5; no firm D call. V lost 6 bases and J 0 bases, leaving 18 bases between the germline ends. The CDR3 length is 17 residues. CDR1 is LNHDA and CDR2 is SQIVND in the germline V gene (reference sequence). In DNA form, the CDR3 reads TGTGCCAGTAGACCCTCGTTTTGGGCAGTTAGCAATCAGCCCCAGCATTTT. The encoded protein is CASRPSFWAVSNQPQHF.

The chain couples TRBV13 to TRBJ2-2; 10 nucleotides align to TRBD2. This CDR3 spans 15 amino acids. Germline V lookup: CDR1 PRHDT, CDR2 FYEKMQ (reference sequence). Germline trimming cut 2 bases from V and 5 bases from J; bases unmatched to any gene: 2. CDR3 protein: CASSLLAGDTGELFF. Written as DNA, the CDR3 is TGTGCCAGCAGCTTACTAGCGGGAGATACCGGGGAGCTGTTTTTT.

Only a few counts were recorded for this clone. The gene calls are TRBV5-1 and TRBJ2-1, with 10 bases that match TRBD2. The CDR3 is 15 amino acids. Trimming removed 0 bases from V and 3 bases from J; junction bases left unmatched: 0. Germline loops: CDR1 SGHRS, CDR2 YFSETQ. CDR3 nucleotide sequence: TGCGCCAGCAGCTTGGCTAGCGGGGGCTACAATGAGCAGTTCTTC. This codes for CASSLASGGYNEQFF.

In the case of this clone: Mismatch with germline at one junction end may stem from a read error. CDR3 sequence reads: CASSEPQGASF. Here the CDR3 DNA reads TGTGCCAGCAGTGAGCCACAGGGGGCGAGTTTT. The J gene is TRBJ1-4, the V gene TRBV6-1; TRBD1 matches at 9 bases. The CDR3 covers 11 residues. Germline values: CDR1 MNHNS, CDR2 SASEGT.

The chain recombines TRBV19 with TRBJ1-5; TRBD1 matches 8 bases. Trimming at V came to 5 bases and at J to 0 bases, leaving 12 bases not matched to a gene. Germline V gene lookup returns CDR1 LNHDA and CDR2 SQIVND (reference sequence). This CDR3 comprises 18 residues. The CDR3 sequence: CASSGTQGVGYSNQPQHF. CDR3 sequence (DNA): TGTGCCAGTAGTGGGACACAGGGGGTTGGGTATAGCAATCAGCCCCAGCATTTT.

As DNA, the CDR3 is TGTGCCAGCGGGGAGGGGTTTGGCTACACCTTC. This sequence encodes CASGEGFGYTF. The V gene is TRBV2, the J gene TRBJ1-2; weak D call: TRBD1 (5 bases). CDR3 size: 11 residues. V lost 8 bases, J lost 7 bases, and 11 bases lay in between. Germline lookup yields CDR1 SNHLY and CDR2 FYNNEI. Filled out from reference TRBV2 and TRBJ1-2, the complete variable domain reads EPEVTQTPSHQVTQMGQEVILRCVPISNHLYFYWYRQILGQKVEFLVSFYNNEISEKSEIFDDQFSVERPDGSNFTLKIRSTKLEDSAMYFCASGEGFGYTFGSGTRLTVV.

The rearrangement uses TRBV24-1 and TRBJ2-3, with 8 bases identical to TRBD1. The V segment lost 3 bases and the J segment 1 base; nucleotides outside the gene matches: 8. Germline CDR1 reads KGHDR; CDR2 reads SFDVKD. CDR3 size: 17 residues. CDR3 protein: CATSDGFSGQGTDTQYF. The DNA for the CDR3 is TGTGCCACCAGTGATGGATTTTCGGGACAGGGCACAGATACGCAGTATTTT.

In DNA form, the CDR3 reads TGTGCCACCAGTCAGGGGCGGGAGGCTATGGGGACCCAGTACTTC. It codes for CATSQGREAMGTQYF. The chain joins TRBV24-1 to TRBJ2-5, with 8 bases that match TRBD2. Per the germline V gene, CDR1 is KGHDR and CDR2 is SFDVKD. This CDR3 is 15 amino acids long. V lost 6 bases to trimming and J lost 7 bases; unmatched junction nucleotides: 12.

CDR3 sequence reads: CASSLPGLPSGNTIYF. The DNA for the CDR3 is TGTGCCAGCAGCTTACCAGGGCTACCCTCTGGAAACACCATATATTTT. The chain links TRBV13 to TRBJ1-3; tentative D call: TRBD1 (5 bases). The V gene lost 2 bases and the J gene lost 0 bases, with 11 bases spanning the gap. Germline V gives CDR1 PRHDT, CDR2 FYEKMQ (reference sequence). This CDR3 is 16 amino acids long.

The chain carries TRBV11-1 and TRBJ2-2; no reliable D call. Trimming took off 4 bases at V and 8 bases at J, with 8 bases between the two ends. Germline V CDR1 and CDR2: SGHAT, FQDESV (reference sequence). The CDR3 totals 12 residues. Here the CDR3 DNA reads TGTGCCAGCAGCTCCGAGGAAGGGGAGCTGTTTTTT. Translation gives CASSSEEGELFF.

This chain connects TRBV5-1 to TRBJ2-5, with D possibly TRBD2 on 6 matching bases. V was shortened by 0 bases and J by 2 bases, with 8 bases between the two germline ends. Looked up from germline, CDR1 is SGHRS and CDR2 is YFSETQ. The CDR3 contains 14 residues. The CDR3 DNA follows: TGCGCCAGCAGCTTGGGACTAGTGCAAGAGACCCAGTACTTC. Its protein product is CASSLGLVQETQYF.

This rearrangement joins TRBV6-5 to TRBJ2-1; tentative D call: TRBD1 (6 bases). Germline CDR1 reads MNHEY; CDR2 reads SVGAGI. The CDR3 has 14 amino acids. Trimming took 1 base from V and 4 from J, leaving 8 bases between them. CDR3 sequence reads: CASSYLDRYNEQFF. The CDR3 coding sequence is TGTGCCAGCAGTTACTTGGACAGATACAATGAGCAGTTCTTC.

This clone has a single count. The chain couples TRBV19 to TRBJ2-7, with D tentatively TRBD2 (6 bases). V dropped 1 base and J dropped 4 bases, with 14 bases sitting between them. This CDR3 comprises 15 residues. CDR1 is LNHDA, CDR2 SQIVND, per germline (reference sequence). As DNA, the CDR3 is TGTGCCAGTAGTATAGGACTGGCGGGATTTTACGAGCAGTACTTC. It translates to CASSIGLAGFYEQYF. Full variable domain (missing parts from reference TRBV19 and TRBJ2-7): DGGITQSPKYLFRKEGQNVTLSCEQNLNHDAMYWYRQDPGQGLRLIYYSQIVNDFQKGDIAEGYSVSREKKESFPLTVTSAQKNPTAFYLCASSIGLAGFYEQYFGPGTRLTVT.

This chain joins TRBV2 and TRBJ2-7, with 14 bases identical to TRBD2. The CDR3 contains 16 residues. V shed 6 bases and J 5 bases; nucleotides not matched to a gene: 9. Germline V CDR1 and CDR2: SNHLY, FYNNEI. CDR3 in amino acids: CASRGGLAGVFHEQYF. In nucleotides, the CDR3 is TGTGCCAGCAGGGGGGGACTAGCGGGAGTCTTCCACGAGCAGTACTTC.

The V and J genes are TRBV12-5 and TRBJ2-1, with TRBD1 matching over 10 bases. V shed 3 bases and J 7 bases; nucleotides not matched to a gene: 12. CDR1 LGHNT and CDR2 FRNRAP come from the germline V gene. The CDR3 is 17 residues long. The CDR3 sequence: CASGFEVWGTGENEQFF. The DNA of the CDR3 is TGTGCTAGTGGTTTTGAGGTGTGGGGGACAGGGGAAAATGAGCAGTTCTTC.

Here the CDR3 reads CASSSVSEKLFF. CDR3 nucleotides: TGTGCCAGCTCATCCGTGTCCGAAAAACTGTTTTTT. The J gene is TRBJ1-4, the V gene TRBV18; D uncertain. Germline loops: CDR1 KGHSH, CDR2 LQKENI. Between the trimmed V and J ends, which lost 5 bases and 8 bases, there was a span of 9 bases. CDR3 length equals 12 residues.

The J gene is TRBJ2-7, the V gene TRBV2, with TRBD1 identical over 7 bases. V shed 5 bases and J 2 bases; nucleotides not matched to a gene: 3. This CDR3 comprises 13 residues. Germline-derived CDR1 and CDR2 are SNHLY and FYNNEI. The DNA of the CDR3 is TGTGCCAGCAGTAACAGGGGACCCTACGAGCAGTACTTC. Protein sequence: CASSNRGPYEQYF.